This entry lists 24 T cell receptor beta chains sequenced from one sample in a study of CD8 T cells in ankylosing spondylitis. TCRdb used MiXCR to reprocess the 5' RACE reads, holding one entry per CDR3 protein. The sample holds about 240,000 distinct CDR3 sequences, around 7.8% seen once. Sequences were obtained from blood, either unsorted or a sorted T cell fraction (not recorded which). These receptors originate from a male donor with ankylosing spondylitis or in good health (not recorded which).

The chain combines TRBV10-3 with TRBJ2-6; D may be TRBD1 or TRBD2 (5 bases each). Trimming took 4 bases from V and 1 from J, leaving 26 bases between them. The CDR3 is made up of 21 amino acids. Germline CDR1 ENHRY, CDR2 SYGVKD. CDR3 DNA: TGTGCCATCAGTGCGAAGGTGTCCGTGGGACCCGCTATTTCTGGGGCCAACGTCCTGACTTTC. Translating it yields CAISAKVSVGPAISGANVLTF.

This clonotype has at least ten counts. The chain recombines TRBV20-1 with TRBJ2-7; 10 bases line up with TRBD2. CDR3 size: 14 residues. Looked up from germline, CDR1 is DFQATT and CDR2 is SNEGSKA (reference sequence). V dropped 6 bases and J dropped 0; count of bases not matched to a gene: 5. The CDR3 region is CSAGRLAGSYEQYF. The CDR3 DNA reads as TGCAGTGCAGGAAGACTAGCGGGCTCCTACGAGCAGTACTTC.

This clonotype was recorded many times. This chain connects TRBV6-5 to TRBJ1-2; D possibly corresponds to TRBD1 (5 bases). CDR1 is MNHEY, CDR2 SVGAGI, per germline. V lost 0 bases to trimming and J lost 8 bases, with 13 bases between them. The CDR3 totals 14 residues. The CDR3 spells CASSYSTGVGGYTF. The CDR3 DNA reads TGTGCCAGCAGTTACTCGACGGGGGTTGGGGGCTACACCTTC.

The gene calls are TRBV4-2 and TRBJ2-3; TRBD2 matches 8 bases. This CDR3 has 19 residues. J lost 2 bases, V lost 0 bases, and 13 bases had no gene match. The germline V gene has CDR1 LGHNA and CDR2 YNFKEQ. The CDR3 loop is CASSQDFLSLLAATDTQYF. The CDR3 coding sequence is TGTGCCAGCAGCCAAGATTTCCTTAGCTTACTAGCGGCCACAGATACGCAGTATTTT.

V is TRBV3-1 and J is TRBJ1-1; D may be TRBD1 (6 bases). CDR1 and CDR2 (germline): LGHDT, YNNKEL (reference sequence). Trimming stripped 0 bases from V and 5 bases from J, with 16 bases between. The CDR3 extends over 16 amino acids. The CDR3 sequence: CASSQEVLQGGTEAFF. For the CDR3, the DNA is TGTGCCAGCAGCCAAGAAGTTTTACAGGGAGGAACTGAAGCTTTCTTT.

This clonotype showed up many times. The rearrangement uses TRBV10-3 and TRBJ2-5; D is possibly TRBD1 (6 bases). This CDR3 spans 13 amino acids. CDR1 is ENHRY, CDR2 SYGVKD, per germline. Trimming pared 4 bases from V and 5 bases from J, leaving 11 bases between. CDR3 region: CAISGQGSETQYF. CDR3 coding DNA: TGTGCCATCAGTGGTCAGGGGTCCGAGACCCAGTACTTC.

This clonotype was seen a handful of times. The chain is built from TRBV20-1 and TRBJ1-6; D remains ambiguous. The length of the CDR3 is 13 residues. Trimming took 5 bases from V and 1 from J, leaving 6 bases between them. Germline V gives CDR1 DFQATT, CDR2 SNEGSKA (reference sequence). The CDR3 DNA follows: TGCAGTGCTGTGGGGTCCTATAATTCACCCCTCCACTTT. Translation: CSAVGSYNSPLHF.

This clonotype was found a few times. The rearrangement links TRBV11-2 to TRBJ2-3, with D tentatively TRBD1 or TRBD2 (5 bases each). This CDR3 contains 17 residues. Germline assignment: CDR1 SGHAT and CDR2 FQNNGV. Trimming removed 2 bases from V and 6 bases from J, with 21 bases in between. CDR3: CASSLIGTGSPEDTQYF. CDR3 nucleotides: TGTGCCAGCAGCTTAATTGGGACGGGGTCCCCCGAGGATACGCAGTATTTT.

This clonotype has a count of ten or more. V and J are TRBV20-1 and TRBJ2-7, with TRBD2 as a possible D gene (6 bases). CDR1 and CDR2 (germline): DFQATT, SNEGSKA (reference sequence). Deletions cut 1 base from V and 4 bases from J, with 17 bases between. The CDR3 has 15 residues. The CDR3 protein is CSARGAEGSQYEQYF. The CDR3 DNA sequence: TGCAGTGCTAGAGGAGCGGAGGGGTCTCAGTACGAGCAGTACTTC.

This clonotype has a count of ten or more. This CDR3 is CASISMGNEQFF. Here the CDR3 DNA reads TGTGCCAGCATATCGATGGGCAATGAGCAGTTCTTC. The genes are TRBV12-3 or TRBV12-4 and TRBJ2-1; D is unclear. Deletions cut 7 bases from V and 6 bases from J, with 10 bases between. The CDR3 runs to 12 residues.

This clonotype was detected ten times or more. The chain joins TRBV11-2 to TRBJ2-3; D not certain. Germline lookup yields CDR1 SGHAT and CDR2 FQNNGV. V was clipped by 5 bases and J by 3 bases, with 12 bases between them. There are 14 residues in the CDR3. The CDR3 here is CASSPLGGTDTQYF. In DNA, the CDR3 is TGTGCCAGCAGCCCCTTAGGCGGAACAGATACGCAGTATTTT.

Only a few counts were recorded for this clonotype. V usage is TRBV18 and J usage is TRBJ1-1, with 8 bases aligning to TRBD1. V trimming: 4 bases; J trimming: 4 bases; junction bases outside the gene matches: 5. CDR1 and CDR2 from the germline V gene are KGHSH and LQKENI. CDR3 length: 14 residues. CDR3 sequence reads: CASSQAGGRTEAFF. CDR3 DNA: TGTGCCAGCTCACAGGCAGGGGGCCGCACTGAAGCTTTCTTT.

This clonotype was seen repeatedly, ten times or more. The genes are TRBV5-1 and TRBJ2-7, with TRBD2 matching over 8 bases. Germline CDR1 SGHRS, CDR2 YFSETQ. CDR3 length: 17 residues. Trimming cost V 4 bases and J 4 bases; bases outside gene matches: 16. The CDR3 loop is CASSDLPGGTTNYEQYF. In DNA, the CDR3 is TGCGCCAGCAGCGACCTCCCGGGAGGGACTACGAATTACGAGCAGTACTTC.

The V and J genes are TRBV12-3 or TRBV12-4 and TRBJ1-1; D perhaps matches TRBD1 (5 bases). V was cut by 1 base and J by 14 bases, with 17 bases left in between. The CDR3 consists of 13 residues. Here the CDR3 reads CASSLGGPGEAFF. The CDR3 DNA sequence: TGTGCCAGCAGTTTAGGGGGACCCGGCGAGGCCTTCTTT.

This clonotype was counted ten times or more. This chain connects TRBV18 to TRBJ2-1; D is possibly TRBD1 or TRBD2 (7 bases each). From germline, CDR1 is KGHSH and CDR2 LQKENI. The V gene lost 2 bases and the J gene lost 6 bases, with 17 bases spanning the gap. CDR3 length: 16 amino acids. CDR3 residues: CASSPGRGGRSNEQFF. The CDR3 DNA reads as TGTGCCAGCTCACCAGGCAGGGGGGGCCGTTCCAATGAGCAGTTCTTC.

This clonotype appeared many times. The rearrangement uses TRBV12-3 or TRBV12-4 and TRBJ2-3, with D unresolved. Trimming cost V 8 bases and J 0 bases, with 12 bases left between them. The CDR3 contains 14 residues. This CDR3 is CASSLGWSTDTQYF. CDR3 in DNA: TGTGCCAGCTCGCTGGGCTGGAGCACAGATACGCAGTATTTT.

This chain uses TRBV5-8 with TRBJ2-3; 8 bases align to TRBD2. The V and J ends lost 2 bases and 1 base, in that order; junction bases with no gene match: 6. Per the germline V gene, CDR1 is SGHTS and CDR2 is YDEGEE. CDR3 length equals 16 residues. The CDR3 DNA follows: TGTGCCAGCAGCTTCCGACGGGGGGGCCGCACAGATACGCAGTATTTT. Translated, it gives CASSFRRGGRTDTQYF.

This clonotype was detected only a few times. The chain recombines TRBV18 with TRBJ2-1; D unresolved. Trimming shortened V by 3 bases and J by 8 bases, and 17 bases separated the two germline ends. The germline V gene encodes CDR1 KGHSH and CDR2 LQKENI. The CDR3 extends over 15 amino acids. The CDR3 bases are TGTGCCAGCTCACCCGGGCCGAACCCGGTGGATGAGCAGTTCTTC. Translation: CASSPGPNPVDEQFF. Full variable domain (remainder filled in from reference TRBV18 and TRBJ2-1): NAGVMQNPRHLVRRRGQEARLRCSPMKGHSHVYWYRQLPEEGLKFMVYLQKENIIDESGMPKERFSAEFPKEGPSILRIQQVVRGDSAAYFCASSPGPNPVDEQFFGPGTRLTVL.

This clonotype was recorded at least ten times. The chain has TRBV3-1 and TRBJ2-4; D remains unclear. The germline V gene encodes CDR1 LGHDT and CDR2 YNNKEL (reference sequence). The CDR3 totals 14 residues. The germline V and J ends were trimmed by 4 bases and 0 bases, with 7 bases remaining between them. The CDR3 coding sequence is TGTGCCAGCAGCCTGACTGTAGCCAAAAACATTCAGTACTTC. Its translation: CASSLTVAKNIQYF.

This clonotype was observed at least ten times. In nucleotides, the CDR3 is TGTGCCAGCAGCTTAACCCAATCAACCATTAGGGCCGGGGAGCTGTTTTTT. Protein: CASSLTQSTIRAGELFF. The chain links TRBV7-8 to TRBJ2-2, with D unresolved. The ends were cut back, 2 bases at V and 6 bases at J, with 19 bases in the middle. The CDR3 is 17 amino acids. CDR1 and CDR2 (germline): SGHVS, FQNEAQ.

The table lists this clonotype with many counts. The rearrangement uses TRBV20-1 and TRBJ2-3; the match to TRBD2 covers 14 bases. Germline CDR1 is DFQATT and CDR2 is SNEGSKA (reference sequence). V shed 4 bases and J 15 bases; nucleotides not matched to a gene: 12. The CDR3 length is 14 residues. The DNA of the CDR3 is TGCAGTGCTACCCCGGGACTAGCGGGGGCCAGGACTTATTTT. Its translation: CSATPGLAGARTYF.

The table lists this clonotype with many counts. V and J are TRBV5-1 and TRBJ2-1; D may match TRBD1 or TRBD2 (6 bases each). With 8 bases removed from V and 8 bases from J, the gap between germline ends came to 20 bases. Germline CDR1 SGHRS, CDR2 YFSETQ. This CDR3 spans 14 amino acids. CDR3 nucleotides: TGCGCCAGTGCGCTAGGGGGGCTTTTATATGAGCAGTTCTTC. It encodes CASALGGLLYEQFF.

This clonotype was picked up many times. The chain couples TRBV12-3 or TRBV12-4 to TRBJ1-1; no clear D gene. Trimming stripped 4 bases from V and 6 bases from J, with 21 bases between. This CDR3 has 16 amino acids. In DNA form, the CDR3 reads TGTGCCAGCAGTTGGGGTCTTGGGATCCCAACCCCTGAAGCTTTCTTT. It is translated as CASSWGLGIPTPEAFF.

V and J are TRBV5-1 and TRBJ1-2; 7 bases agree with TRBD1. The CDR3 spans 16 residues. Per germline, CDR1 SGHRS and CDR2 YFSETQ. The V segment lost 4 bases and the J segment 6 bases; nucleotides outside the gene matches: 15. The CDR3 spells CASSAKDRVGSDGYTF. The CDR3 nucleotides read TGCGCCAGCAGCGCCAAAGACAGGGTTGGATCCGATGGCTACACCTTC.